The source of this TCR beta chain is a study of radiotherapy plus CTLA-4 blockade in lung cancer. Germline V CDR1 and CDR2: KGHSH, LQKENI. V was clipped by 3 bases and J by 2 bases, with 8 bases between them. CDR3 length equals 13 residues. Here immunoSEQ multiplex PCR was the method, and the copy in TCRdb shows in-frame clones only, minus some. Altogether 83,000 or so clones are present, under 85% being singletons, with the ten largest covering 0.75% to 0.95%. Findings and caveats of the study: An expansion of tumor-derived TCR clones occurred in blood after radiotherapy plus ipilimumab. Early clonal dynamics of blood T cells, together with interferon-beta, were reported as the best response predictor.

This clone appeared a single time. Its antigen is undetermined. It was focal radiation plus CTLA-4 blockade with ipilimumab that patients with chemo-refractory metastatic non-small-cell lung cancer received. This receptor was identified in a human donor with non-small cell lung cancer who had stable disease on radiotherapy plus ipilimumab. The chain uses TRBV18 and TRBJ2-7; D is possibly TRBD1 or TRBD2 (5 bases each). The sequenced sample was peripheral blood, obtained from a patient treated with radiotherapy plus ipilimumab. The CDR3 loop is CASSPGPTYEQYF. DNA for the CDR3: TGTGCCAGCTCACCGGGACCGACCTACGAGCAGTACTTC.